These 22 T cell receptor beta chains share one sample of origin, sequenced in a study of monozygotic twins with inflammatory bowel disease. TCRdb re-analyzed the 5' RACE reads; it lists each CDR3 protein once, without DNA. This sample's table reports a few hundred thousand distinct CDR3 sequences. Sequencing was performed on blood. The receptor source for this set is a human donor with ulcerative colitis or Crohn's disease, or a healthy co-twin of an affected twin (not recorded which).

The rearrangement joins TRBV4-1 to TRBJ2-3; TCRdb names TRBD2, which stays unverified in the absence of DNA. Germline V gene lookup returns CDR1 MGHRA and CDR2 YSYEKL. This CDR3 spans 16 amino acids. This CDR3 reads CASSQDSSGATDTQYF.

The chain is built from TRBV7-3 and TRBJ2-1. From germline, CDR1 is SGHTA and CDR2 FQGTGA. The CDR3 contains 15 residues. The CDR3 is CAISLVWGALNEQFF.

This chain links TRBV6-5 with TRBJ1-6. In germline, CDR1 is MNHEY, CDR2 SVGAGI. The CDR3 contains 16 residues. The CDR3 loop reads CASSYEGTMTNSPLHF.

CDR3 residues: CASSEAVSYNEQFF. The V gene is TRBV2, the J gene TRBJ2-1. CDR1 is SNHLY and CDR2 is FYNNEI in the germline V gene. CDR3 length: 14 residues.

V usage is TRBV7-9 and J usage is TRBJ2-6; TCRdb indicates TRBD1, and absent DNA this call remains unverified. The CDR3 length is 17 residues. Germline CDR1 reads SEHNR; CDR2 reads FQNEAQ (reference sequence). The CDR3 here is CATTTEGGLSGANVQTF.

This chain links TRBV6-2 or TRBV6-3 with TRBJ2-7. From germline, CDR1 is MNHEY and CDR2 SVGEGT. The CDR3 runs 13 residues. The CDR3 spells CASSYGEIYEQYF.

CDR3 sequence reads: CASSLITSGRYNEQFF. This chain connects TRBV28 to TRBJ2-1; the D gene TCRdb calls, TRBD2, cannot be checked with no DNA. The CDR3 spans 16 residues. Germline V lookup: CDR1 MDHEN, CDR2 SYDVKM.

The chain is built from TRBV5-1 and TRBJ2-6. Germline assignment: CDR1 SGHRS and CDR2 YFSETQ. This CDR3 contains 16 residues. The CDR3 protein is CASSLADSFRANVLTF.

The CDR3 loop reads CASSYSWGNTEAFF. The gene calls are TRBV6-2 or TRBV6-3 and TRBJ1-1. Germline V gene lookup returns CDR1 MNHEY and CDR2 SVGEGT. This CDR3 is built from 14 residues.

V usage is TRBV29-1 and J usage is TRBJ2-7; TCRdb indicates TRBD1, and absent DNA this call remains unverified. The CDR3 length is 16 residues. Germline CDR1 and CDR2: SQVTM and ANQGSEA. The CDR3 region is CSVEGTAETGSYEQYF.

This chain connects TRBV20-1 to TRBJ1-3; absent DNA, TCRdb's TRBD1 call cannot be checked. The V gene's germline CDR1 is DFQATT and CDR2 SNEGSKA (reference sequence). The CDR3 is 13 residues long. CDR3: CSAPGAFGNTIYF.

The rearrangement links TRBV7-2 to TRBJ2-2; lacking DNA, the TRBD2 call made by TCRdb goes unchecked. The CDR3 totals 15 residues. Looked up from germline, CDR1 is SGHTA and CDR2 is FQGNSA. The CDR3 here is CASSPGGANTGELFF. The full variable domain, with the rest looked up from reference TRBV7-2 and TRBJ2-2, is GAGVSQSPSNKVTEKGKDVELRCDPISGHTALYWYRQSLGQGLEFLIYFQGNSAPDKSGLPSDRFSAERTGGSVSTLTIQRTQQEDSAVYLCASSPGGANTGELFFGEGSRLTVL.

CDR3 amino acids: CASSQEGVAGANTGELFF. V and J are TRBV4-3 and TRBJ2-2; TCRdb picks TRBD2, but there is no DNA to check that call. The CDR3 length is 18 residues. Germline V lookup: CDR1 LGHNA, CDR2 YSLEER.

The chain employs TRBV20-1 and TRBJ2-6. The CDR3 runs to 14 residues. Looked up from germline, CDR1 is DFQATT and CDR2 is SNEGSKA (reference sequence). This chain's CDR3 is CSASAGAGANVLTF.

This chain uses TRBV7-6 with TRBJ2-1; TCRdb's D call of TRBD2 is untestable without DNA. The CDR3 totals 18 residues. CDR1 is SGHVS and CDR2 is FNYEAQ in the germline V gene. The CDR3 spells CASSLRTGTSNSYNEQFF.

The V call is TRBV6-1, the J call TRBJ1-2; TCRdb's assignment of TRBD1 cannot be checked, as there is no DNA. The CDR3 is 14 amino acids. Per the germline V gene, CDR1 is MNHNS and CDR2 is SASEGT. This chain's CDR3 is CASTPDSRFSGYTF.

The J gene is TRBJ2-7, the V gene TRBV24-1. The CDR3 length is 11 residues. Germline V gives CDR1 KGHDR, CDR2 SFDVKD. The CDR3: CATSDQYEQYF.

The genes are TRBV19 and TRBJ1-3; TCRdb selects TRBD1, and the lack of DNA leaves this call unchecked. This CDR3 has 13 amino acids. Per germline, CDR1 LNHDA and CDR2 SQIVND (reference sequence). The CDR3 sequence is CASIHRGGNTIYF.

V usage is TRBV18 and J usage is TRBJ2-2; no DNA is available, so the TRBD1 call from TCRdb remains unchecked. Looked up from germline, CDR1 is KGHSH and CDR2 is LQKENI. The CDR3 runs to 16 residues. CDR3: CASSPRQESVPGELFF.

The chain joins TRBV5-1 to TRBJ1-2; TCRdb gives TRBD1 as the D gene, but with no DNA this cannot be confirmed. This CDR3 spans 14 amino acids. Germline CDR1 is SGHRS and CDR2 is YFSETQ. The CDR3 sequence is CASSGRDGRYGYTF. Filled out from reference TRBV5-1 and TRBJ1-2, the complete variable domain reads KAGVTQTPRYLIKTRGQQVTLSCSPISGHRSVSWYQQTPGQGLQFLFEYFSETQRNKGNFPGRFSGRQFSNSRSEMNVSTLELGDSALYLCASSGRDGRYGYTFGSGTRLTVV.

J is TRBJ2-1 and V is TRBV12-3 or TRBV12-4; as DNA is missing, the TRBD1 call by TCRdb cannot be tested. The CDR3 totals 16 residues. CDR3 protein: CASSFYREIGIGEQFF.

CDR3 amino acids: CASSSTGQAFTYEQYF. The rearrangement joins TRBV11-2 to TRBJ2-7; TCRdb indicates TRBD1, and absent DNA this call remains unverified. The CDR3 is 16 amino acids. The germline CDR1 and CDR2 sequences are SGHAT and FQNNGV.